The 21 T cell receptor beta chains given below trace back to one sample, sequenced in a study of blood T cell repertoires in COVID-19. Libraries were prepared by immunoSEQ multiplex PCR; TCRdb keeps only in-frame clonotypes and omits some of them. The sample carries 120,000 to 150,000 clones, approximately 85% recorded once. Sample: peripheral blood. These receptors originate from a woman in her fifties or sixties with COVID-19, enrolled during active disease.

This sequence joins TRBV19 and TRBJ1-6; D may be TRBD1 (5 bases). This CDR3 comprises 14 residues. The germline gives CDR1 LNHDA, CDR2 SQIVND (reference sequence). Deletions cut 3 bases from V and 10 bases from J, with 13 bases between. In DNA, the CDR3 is TGTGCCAGTAGTATGGGGCATCTTGGCTCACCCCTCCACTTT. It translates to CASSMGHLGSPLHF.

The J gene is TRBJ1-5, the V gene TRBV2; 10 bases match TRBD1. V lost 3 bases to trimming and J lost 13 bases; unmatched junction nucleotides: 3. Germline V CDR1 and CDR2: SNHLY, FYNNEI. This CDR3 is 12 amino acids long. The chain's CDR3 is CASSDGQGVQHF. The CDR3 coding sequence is TGTGCCAGCAGTGACGGACAGGGGGTACAGCATTTT.

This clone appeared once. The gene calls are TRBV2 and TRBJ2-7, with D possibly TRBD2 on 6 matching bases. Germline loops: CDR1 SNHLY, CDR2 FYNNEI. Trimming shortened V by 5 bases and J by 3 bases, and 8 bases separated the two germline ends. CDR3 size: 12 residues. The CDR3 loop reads CASSWGVYEQYF. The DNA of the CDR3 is TGTGCCAGCAGTTGGGGGGTCTACGAGCAGTACTTC.

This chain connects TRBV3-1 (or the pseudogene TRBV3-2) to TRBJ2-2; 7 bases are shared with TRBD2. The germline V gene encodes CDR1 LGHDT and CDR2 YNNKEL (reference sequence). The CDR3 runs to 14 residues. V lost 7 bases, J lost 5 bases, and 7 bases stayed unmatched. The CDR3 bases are TGTGCCAGCACTACGGGGGGAGAAACCGGGGAGCTGTTTTTT. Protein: CASTTGGETGELFF.

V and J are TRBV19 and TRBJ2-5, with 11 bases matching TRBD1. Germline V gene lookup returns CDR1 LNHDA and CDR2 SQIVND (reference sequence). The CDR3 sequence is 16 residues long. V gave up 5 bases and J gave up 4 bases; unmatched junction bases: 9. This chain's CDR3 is CASSPPGQGVRETQYF. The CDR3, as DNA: TGTGCCAGTAGTCCACCGGGACAGGGGGTTCGAGAGACCCAGTACTTC.

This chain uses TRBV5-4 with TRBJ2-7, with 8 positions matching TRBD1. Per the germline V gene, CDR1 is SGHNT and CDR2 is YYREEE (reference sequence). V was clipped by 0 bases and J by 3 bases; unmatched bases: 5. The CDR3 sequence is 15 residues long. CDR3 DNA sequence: TGTGCCAGCAGCTTGGGACAGGGGTTCCTCTACGAGCAGTACTTC. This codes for CASSLGQGFLYEQYF.

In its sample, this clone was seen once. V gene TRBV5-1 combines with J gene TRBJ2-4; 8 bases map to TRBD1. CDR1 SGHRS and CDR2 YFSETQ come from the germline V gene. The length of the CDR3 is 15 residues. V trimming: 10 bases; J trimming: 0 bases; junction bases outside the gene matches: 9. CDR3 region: CASKQGGEAKNIQYF. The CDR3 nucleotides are TGCGCCTCAAAACAGGGGGGAGAAGCCAAAAACATTCAGTACTTC.

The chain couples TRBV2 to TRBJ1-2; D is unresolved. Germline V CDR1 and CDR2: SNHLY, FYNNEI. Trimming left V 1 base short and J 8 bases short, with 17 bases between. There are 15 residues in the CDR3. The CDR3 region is CASSEDASAGNGYTF. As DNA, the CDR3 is TGTGCCAGCAGTGAAGATGCGTCCGCGGGTAACGGCTACACCTTC.

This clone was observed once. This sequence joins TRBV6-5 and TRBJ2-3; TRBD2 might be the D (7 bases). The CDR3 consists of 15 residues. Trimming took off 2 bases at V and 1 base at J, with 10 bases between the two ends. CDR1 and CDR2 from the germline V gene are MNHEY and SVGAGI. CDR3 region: CASSYGGGRTDTQYF. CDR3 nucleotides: TGTGCCAGCAGTTACGGGGGGGGCCGCACAGATACGCAGTATTTT.

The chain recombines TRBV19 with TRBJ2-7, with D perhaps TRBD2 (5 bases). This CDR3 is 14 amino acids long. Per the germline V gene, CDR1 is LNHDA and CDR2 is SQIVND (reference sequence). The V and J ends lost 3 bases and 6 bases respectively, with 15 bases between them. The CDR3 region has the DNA TGTGCCAGTAGTATCGGGGTTTTGGCGGGCGAGCAGTACTTC. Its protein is CASSIGVLAGEQYF.

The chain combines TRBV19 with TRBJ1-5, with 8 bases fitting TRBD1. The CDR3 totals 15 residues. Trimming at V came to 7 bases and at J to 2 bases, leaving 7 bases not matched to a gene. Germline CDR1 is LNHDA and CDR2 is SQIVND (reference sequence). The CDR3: CASIQGAEGNQPQHF. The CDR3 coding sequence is TGTGCCAGTATCCAGGGGGCGGAGGGCAATCAGCCCCAGCATTTT.

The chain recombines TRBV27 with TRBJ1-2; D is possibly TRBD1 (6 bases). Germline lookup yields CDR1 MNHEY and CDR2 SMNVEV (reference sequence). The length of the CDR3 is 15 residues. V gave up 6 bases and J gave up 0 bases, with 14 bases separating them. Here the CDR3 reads CASRTWDNANYGYTF. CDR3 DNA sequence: TGTGCCAGCAGAACCTGGGACAACGCTAACTATGGCTACACCTTC.

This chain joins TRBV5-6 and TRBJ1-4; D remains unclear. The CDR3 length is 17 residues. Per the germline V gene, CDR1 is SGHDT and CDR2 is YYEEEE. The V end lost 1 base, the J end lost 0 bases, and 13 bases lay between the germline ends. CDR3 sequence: CASSLRPTQATNEKLFF. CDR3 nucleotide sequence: TGTGCCAGCAGCTTGAGGCCAACGCAGGCAACTAATGAAAAACTGTTTTTT.

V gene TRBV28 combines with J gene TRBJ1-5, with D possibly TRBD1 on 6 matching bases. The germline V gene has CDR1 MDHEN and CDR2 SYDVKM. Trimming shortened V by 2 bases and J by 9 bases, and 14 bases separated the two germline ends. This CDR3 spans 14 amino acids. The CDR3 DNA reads TGTGCCAGCAGTTTAGGGGGGGCTGGGCGGCCCCAGCATTTT. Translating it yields CASSLGGAGRPQHF.

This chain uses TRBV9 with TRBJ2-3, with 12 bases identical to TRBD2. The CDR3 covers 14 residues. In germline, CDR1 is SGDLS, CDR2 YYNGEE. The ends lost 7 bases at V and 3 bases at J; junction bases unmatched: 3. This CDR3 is CASASGGGTDTQYF. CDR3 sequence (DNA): TGTGCCAGCGCTAGCGGGGGGGGAACAGATACGCAGTATTTT. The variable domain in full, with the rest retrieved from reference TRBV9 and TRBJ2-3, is DSGVTQTPKHLITATGQRVTLRCSPRSGDLSVYWYQQSLDQGLQFLIQYYNGEERAKGNILERFSAQQFPDLHSELNLSSLELGDSALYFCASASGGGTDTQYFGPGTRLTVL.

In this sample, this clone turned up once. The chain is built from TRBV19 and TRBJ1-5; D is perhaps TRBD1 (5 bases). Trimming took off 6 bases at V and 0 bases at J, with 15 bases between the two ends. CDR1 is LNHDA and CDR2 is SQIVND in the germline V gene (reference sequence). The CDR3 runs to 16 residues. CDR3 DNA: TGTGCCAGTAGAACGAGCGGGGCGTATAGCAATCAGCCCCAGCATTTT. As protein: CASRTSGAYSNQPQHF.

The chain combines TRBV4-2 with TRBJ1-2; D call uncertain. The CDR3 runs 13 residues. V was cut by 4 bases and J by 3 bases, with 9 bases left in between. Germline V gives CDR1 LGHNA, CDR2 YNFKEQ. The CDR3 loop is CASSPENYYGYTF. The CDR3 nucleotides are TGTGCCAGCAGCCCGGAGAATTACTATGGCTACACCTTC.

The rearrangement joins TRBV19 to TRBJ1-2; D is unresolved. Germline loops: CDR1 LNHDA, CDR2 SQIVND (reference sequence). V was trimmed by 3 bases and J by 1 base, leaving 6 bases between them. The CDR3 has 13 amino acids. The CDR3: CASSIALNYGYTF. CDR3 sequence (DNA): TGTGCCAGTAGTATCGCACTTAACTATGGCTACACCTTC.

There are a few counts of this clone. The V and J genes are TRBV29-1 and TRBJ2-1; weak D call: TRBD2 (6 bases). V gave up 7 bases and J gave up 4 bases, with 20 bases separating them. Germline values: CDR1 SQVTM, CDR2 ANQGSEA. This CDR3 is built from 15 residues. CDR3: CSAAPTAGNYNEQFF. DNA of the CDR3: TGCAGCGCCGCGCCCACCGCGGGGAATTACAATGAGCAGTTCTTC.

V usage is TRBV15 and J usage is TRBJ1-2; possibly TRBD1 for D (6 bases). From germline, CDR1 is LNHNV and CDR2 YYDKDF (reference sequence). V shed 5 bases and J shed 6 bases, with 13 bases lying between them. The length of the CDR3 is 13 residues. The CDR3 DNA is TGTGCCACCAGCGGGGGTTACAGGGATGGCTACACCTTC. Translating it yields CATSGGYRDGYTF.

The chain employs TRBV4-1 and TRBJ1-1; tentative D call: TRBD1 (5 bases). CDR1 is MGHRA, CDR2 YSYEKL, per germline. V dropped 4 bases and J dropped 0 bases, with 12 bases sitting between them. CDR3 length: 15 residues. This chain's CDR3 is CASSPLGGMNTEAFF. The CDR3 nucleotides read TGCGCCAGCAGCCCTTTGGGGGGAATGAACACTGAAGCTTTCTTT.